Listed below are T cell receptor beta chains from one sample, sequenced in a study of T cell repertoires in cytomegalovirus infection. Each CDR3 protein is one row after TCRdb ran MiXCR on the reads. The sample lists around 450,000 distinct CDR3 sequences; roughly 31% were seen once. Input material: PBMCs. The receptors were gathered from a human donor in good health (CMV status not recorded). Some clones in this sample may be carry-over from other donors' samples. Both conserved end residues are trimmed from each CDR3. Fields, in order: V gene, clone size, J gene, CDR3 protein. Clone size is given for some rows only: seen once, a few or many times, or a class if the clone is expanded.

V gene: TRBV7-9; clone size: NA; J gene: TRBJ2-7; CDR3 protein: SSSPTIGGAYEHY
V gene: TRBV6-1; clone size: NA; J gene: TRBJ1-4; CDR3 protein: ASSEVEGGYEKLF
V gene: TRBV5-5; clone size: few; J gene: TRBJ1-1; CDR3 protein: ASSLFPRVNTEAF
V gene: TRBV11-2; clone size: NA; J gene: TRBJ1-5; CDR3 protein: ASSLGPTGPNQPQH
V gene: TRBV7-6; clone size: NA; J gene: TRBJ2-3; CDR3 protein: ASSLDPSGSTDTKY
V gene: TRBV4-1; clone size: NA; J gene: TRBJ1-1; CDR3 protein: ASSQEGPPAGGRTEAF
V gene: TRBV5-1; clone size: NA; J gene: TRBJ1-4; CDR3 protein: ASSLEGQGGEKLF
V gene: TRBV4-3; clone size: NA; J gene: TRBJ1-5; CDR3 protein: ASSQEFRDTVSAQH
V gene: TRBV10-2; clone size: NA; J gene: TRBJ2-7; CDR3 protein: ASKLNRGKGTSGAYEQY
V gene: TRBV7-9; clone size: NA; J gene: TRBJ2-7; CDR3 protein: ASSAAGGLGEQY
V gene: TRBV5-1; clone size: NA; J gene: TRBJ1-1; CDR3 protein: ASRSGSPNTEAF
V gene: TRBV5-4; clone size: NA; J gene: TRBJ1-3; CDR3 protein: ASSFGSGNTIY
V gene: TRBV27; clone size: NA; J gene: TRBJ1-1; CDR3 protein: ASSLTIGINQQVTEAF
V gene: TRBV29-1; clone size: NA; J gene: TRBJ2-5; CDR3 protein: SVDRQGGETQY
V gene: TRBV7-6; clone size: NA; J gene: TRBJ1-5; CDR3 protein: ASSFFGVASDQPQH
V gene: TRBV3-1; clone size: few; J gene: TRBJ1-6; CDR3 protein: ASSHNGQAYNSPLH
V gene: TRBV6-2/TRBV6-3; clone size: NA; J gene: TRBJ1-5; CDR3 protein: ASSYFAPDNQPQH
V gene: TRBV6-2/TRBV6-3; clone size: NA; J gene: NA; CDR3 protein: ASTVRGRNKEQY
V gene: TRBV20-1; clone size: NA; J gene: TRBJ2-7; CDR3 protein: SAATSYEQY
V gene: TRBV20-1; clone size: few; J gene: TRBJ2-5; CDR3 protein: SGTEGVQETQY
V gene: TRBV6-5; clone size: NA; J gene: TRBJ1-6; CDR3 protein: ASSYDRGQVSPLH
V gene: TRBV12-3/TRBV12-4; clone size: few; J gene: TRBJ2-5; CDR3 protein: ASSYGPGRETQY
V gene: TRBV6-1; clone size: NA; J gene: TRBJ1-5; CDR3 protein: ASSDGTGLYQPQH
V gene: TRBV7-6; clone size: NA; J gene: TRBJ1-6; CDR3 protein: ASSSEQGSHSPLH
V gene: TRBV4-1; clone size: many; J gene: TRBJ2-7; CDR3 protein: ASSQEGQGYEQY
V gene: TRBV7-6; clone size: NA; J gene: TRBJ2-2; CDR3 protein: ASSFRGTDRPDYTTGELF
V gene: TRBV4-1; clone size: NA; J gene: TRBJ2-7; CDR3 protein: ASSDKDYEQY
V gene: TRBV2; clone size: NA; J gene: TRBJ1-1; CDR3 protein: ASSALGGGGAEAF
V gene: TRBV2; clone size: NA; J gene: TRBJ2-4; CDR3 protein: ASSERLAKNIQY
V gene: TRBV12-3/TRBV12-4; clone size: NA; J gene: TRBJ2-1; CDR3 protein: ASSPAGGLAGGRSYNEQF
V gene: TRBV4-1; clone size: many; J gene: TRBJ2-5; CDR3 protein: ASSQGGPGHSKETQY
V gene: TRBV29-1; clone size: many; J gene: TRBJ2-3; CDR3 protein: SGRGGRTDTQY
V gene: TRBV5-4; clone size: NA; J gene: TRBJ2-3; CDR3 protein: ASSFRQGPGTDTQY
V gene: TRBV12-3/TRBV12-4; clone size: NA; J gene: TRBJ2-7; CDR3 protein: ASSSTGPKGYLEQY
V gene: TRBV7-2; clone size: many; J gene: TRBJ2-1; CDR3 protein: ASSLLGQYRTGKF
V gene: TRBV28; clone size: NA; J gene: TRBJ2-7; CDR3 protein: ASSTRVKFYDQY
V gene: TRBV19; clone size: few; J gene: TRBJ1-1; CDR3 protein: ASSIDRQRAF
V gene: TRBV7-9; clone size: many; J gene: TRBJ1-2; CDR3 protein: ASSLPSPLDGYT
V gene: TRBV5-6; clone size: NA; J gene: TRBJ1-1; CDR3 protein: ASSLEGGGGTEAF
V gene: TRBV19; clone size: few; J gene: TRBJ2-6; CDR3 protein: ASSTPGQGAIGANVLT